The clone carrying this TCR beta chain has just one count. As processed by the authors: Estimates of nucleated cell counts were drawn from the amplification of reference gene primers. Only in-frame clones appear in the TCRdb table, and some are missing; sequencing was by immunoSEQ multiplex PCR. Clone size and the V and J calls come from that table; the DNA yielded D and trimming. In the table there are 250,000 to 300,000 clones, approximately 82% of which are singletons. There are 15 residues in the CDR3. The J segment lost 5 bases and the V segment lost 4 bases, leaving 8 bases of the junction unmatched. The germline V gene has CDR1 SGHRS and CDR2 YFSETQ. The sample is drawn from a study of blood T cell repertoires in COVID-19. In the study overall: Some COVID-19 samples were acute and others convalescent; all came from the United States, Italy and Spain. T cells, B-cell-depleted T cells, or PBMCs provided the cDNA or gDNA that served as material.

The clonotype was recovered from a man older than 75 with acute or convalescent COVID-19. The gene calls are TRBV5-1 and TRBJ1-4, with 7 bases identical to TRBD1. The source material was peripheral blood. The CDR3 coding sequence is TGCGCCAGCAGCCCCCGGGACAGCCAGAATGAAAAACTGTTTTTT. Translating it yields CASSPRDSQNEKLFF.